The 7 T cell receptor beta chains listed next were all sequenced from one sample in a study of CD8 T cells in Susac syndrome. An amount of RNA that ranged from about 0.45 to 1 ug was reverse transcribed with random hexamers. TCRdb ran MiXCR on the immunoSEQ multiplex PCR reads and lists one entry per CDR3 protein. The sample yields a few hundred thousand distinct CDR3 sequences, 80% to 95% seen once. The source material was CD8+ T cells from PBMCs. These receptors were taken from a human donor with multiple sclerosis.

The V gene is TRBV5-3, the J gene TRBJ1-1, with D possibly TRBD1 on 6 matching bases. TRBV5-3 is known as an ORF, though its function is uncertain. The V end was cut by 4 bases, the J end by 6 bases, with 16 bases between. The CDR3 extends over 14 amino acids. The CDR3 DNA reads as TGTGCCAGAAGCGTCAACAGGGAATTCGCTGAAGCTTTCTTT. Protein: CARSVNREFAEAFF.

The V call is TRBV11-3, the J call TRBJ2-2, with TRBD1 matching over 8 bases. Per germline, CDR1 SGHNT and CDR2 YENEEA. V was pared by 3 bases and J by 4 bases, with 4 bases of the junction left unmatched. The CDR3 contains 15 residues. The CDR3 spells CASSFPGTGTGELFF. For the CDR3, the DNA is TGTGCCAGCAGCTTCCCCGGGACAGGCACCGGGGAGCTGTTTTTT.

The chain links TRBV2 to TRBJ2-7; either TRBD1 or TRBD2 may supply D (6 bases each). Germline CDR1 SNHLY, CDR2 FYNNEI. The CDR3 covers 15 residues. V was pared by 3 bases and J by 2 bases, with 14 bases between. This chain's CDR3 is CASSEAPGAAYEQYF. Here the CDR3 DNA reads TGTGCCAGCAGTGAGGCTCCGGGGGCGGCCTACGAGCAGTACTTC.

The J gene is TRBJ1-1, the V gene TRBV9; D call uncertain. The ends were cut back, 7 bases at V and 0 bases at J, with 13 bases in the middle. This CDR3 comprises 14 residues. Per germline, CDR1 SGDLS and CDR2 YYNGEE. The CDR3 DNA follows: TGTGCCAGCTCGGAGGAGGCGGTGAACACTGAAGCTTTCTTT. Translating gives CASSEEAVNTEAFF. Filled out from reference TRBV9 and TRBJ1-1, the complete variable domain reads DSGVTQTPKHLITATGQRVTLRCSPRSGDLSVYWYQQSLDQGLQFLIQYYNGEERAKGNILERFSAQQFPDLHSELNLSSLELGDSALYFCASSEEAVNTEAFFGQGTRLTVV.

The chain carries TRBV19 and TRBJ2-2; D is possibly TRBD1 or TRBD2 (5 bases each). CDR3 length: 14 residues. Trimming took 7 bases from V and 5 from J, leaving 14 bases between them. Germline assignment: CDR1 LNHDA and CDR2 SQIVND (reference sequence). In DNA, the CDR3 is TGTGCCAGTAACCCCGGGACCGATACCGGGGAGCTGTTTTTT. Amino acid sequence: CASNPGTDTGELFF.

The chain links TRBV30 to TRBJ2-2, with D tentatively TRBD2 (5 bases). Germline-derived CDR1 and CDR2 are GTSNPN and SVGIG (reference sequence). V gave up 3 bases and J gave up 1 base, with 9 bases separating them. The CDR3 has 14 residues. CDR3 region: CAWRTGMNTGELFF. In DNA, the CDR3 is TGTGCCTGGAGGACGGGGATGAACACCGGGGAGCTGTTTTTT.

V and J are TRBV4-3 and TRBJ1-1; the match to TRBD1 covers 8 bases. With V trimmed by 1 base and J by 5 bases, 6 bases remained unmatched. Germline values: CDR1 LGHNA, CDR2 YSLEER. This CDR3 is built from 15 residues. The CDR3 spells CASSQVRTGRTEAFF. The CDR3 DNA is TGCGCCAGCAGCCAAGTGAGGACAGGGCGGACTGAAGCTTTCTTT.